This note documents a single TCR beta chain sequence. Its specificity is unknown. The data originate from a study of CD8+CD57+ T cells in acquired aplastic anemia. Study at large: When averaged, DNA from sorted CD4+ and CD8+ cells came to approximately 3.2 ug. Whole-study findings and limits: The study identified around 28 CD8+ CDR3 sequences shared by patients and controls. The CD8+ Simpson's diversity of patients and controls was not significantly different.

Genomic DNA served as template for TCR beta VDJ and CDR3 profiling. Via MiXCR, TCRdb re-called the reads, giving one row per CDR3 protein. The sample shows 160,000 or so distinct CDR3 sequences, about 70% of them seen only once. It was patients with CD8+CD57+ cell expansion by flow cytometry who were chosen for sequencing. CDR1 and CDR2 (germline): ENHRY, SYGVKD. The CDR3 is 14 amino acids. With 10 bases removed from V and 11 bases from J, the gap between germline ends came to 23 bases. This clonotype was obtained from a human donor with aplastic anemia. The chain links TRBV10-3 to TRBJ1-4; D is perhaps TRBD1 (5 bases). Sequenced: sorted CD4+, CD8+, or CD8+CD57+ T cells (not recorded which) from PBMCs. This CDR3 is CASTEPGQGGKLFF. The DNA of the CDR3 is TGTGCCAGCACAGAACCGGGGCAGGGAGGGAAACTGTTTTTT.